This record concerns one TCR beta chain sequence. What antigen it recognizes has not been identified. No qualities accompany the bases; no much larger clone lies one base away. To prepare the library, the immunoSEQ multiplex PCR assay was applied. The table comes from immuneACCESS by way of TCRdb, which keeps in-frame sequences with V and J called. Part of the clones is missing from these tables; in studies checked, under half for an unresolved V gene and the rest for unknown reasons. The sample has about 44,000 clones on record, about 96% of them singletons. 0.89% of the sample is in the top ten clones. The entry originates in a study of T cell changes during pregnancy in multiple sclerosis (dated by TCRdb to the late 2010s). Looking at the study overall: Changes in the T cell repertoire over the course of pregnancy were examined in this study in women with multiple sclerosis.

At the junction V is shortened by 5 bases and J by 1 base; bases outside the gene matches: 5. The cysteine opens and the phenylalanine closes a CDR3 of 16 amino acids. Solely the CDR3 DNA is kept, with 48 bases framed from the first base. CDR1 and CDR2 are drawn from the germline V gene: MDHEN, SYDVKM. Here the sequenced sample was peripheral blood, taken in the second trimester of pregnancy. This sequence uses TRBV28 and TRBJ1-5; 10 middle bases align to TRBD1. The TCR comes from a female donor with multiple sclerosis, enrolled in a pregnancy study. The CDR3: CASSGRDRGSNQPQHF. The nucleotide sequence reads TGTGCCAGCAGTGGCCGGGACAGGGGAAGCAATCAGCCCCAGCATTTT.